These 21 T cell receptor beta chains share one sample of origin, sequenced in a study of cytomegalovirus exposure and HLA in healthy donors. The PCR used 60 Vbeta and 13 Jbeta primers. Produced via immunoSEQ multiplex PCR; TCRdb's table is partial and in-frame only. The sample has around 99,000 clones, 73% seen once. Sequences were obtained from PBMCs. Receptors originate from a man aged 40-49 years in good health and CMV-seronegative.

The V gene is TRBV5-1, the J gene TRBJ2-1, with TRBD1 identical over 11 bases. Germline V gene lookup returns CDR1 SGHRS and CDR2 YFSETQ. This CDR3 contains 15 residues. J was trimmed by 5 bases and V by 4 bases; bases with no gene match: 5. The CDR3 DNA is TGCGCCAGCAGCGACGGGACAGGGGGGGACAATGAGCAGTTCTTC. This gives the protein CASSDGTGGDNEQFF. Looking up the rest from reference TRBV5-1 and TRBJ2-1 gives the full variable domain: KAGVTQTPRYLIKTRGQQVTLSCSPISGHRSVSWYQQTPGQGLQFLFEYFSETQRNKGNFPGRFSGRQFSNSRSEMNVSTLELGDSALYLCASSDGTGGDNEQFFGPGTRLTVL.

The rearrangement uses TRBV2 and TRBJ1-1, with a weak D call TRBD1 (6 bases). There are 16 residues in the CDR3. Trimming pared 0 bases from V and 4 bases from J, leaving 15 bases between. Germline CDR1 reads SNHLY; CDR2 reads FYNNEI. The DNA of the CDR3 is TGTGCCAGCAGTGAAGCGCTTTGGGGCAGGGGCACTGAAGCTTTCTTT. It is translated as CASSEALWGRGTEAFF.

The chain combines TRBV7-2 with TRBJ1-1; 9 nucleotides align to TRBD1. This CDR3 is 15 amino acids long. The trim removed 6 bases at V and 1 base at J, leaving 6 bases unmatched. Germline V gene data show CDR1 as SGHTA and CDR2 as FQGNSA. CDR3 amino acids: CASRPMGQGNTEAFF. In DNA, the CDR3 is TGTGCCAGCAGACCAATGGGACAGGGGAACACTGAAGCTTTCTTT.

The chain joins TRBV30 to TRBJ1-1; D remains ambiguous. The V and J ends lost 0 bases and 4 bases respectively, with 9 bases between them. Germline V gives CDR1 GTSNPN, CDR2 SVGIG (reference sequence). CDR3 length: 13 amino acids. CDR3 in amino acids: CAWSVAGSTEAFF. The CDR3 DNA follows: TGTGCCTGGAGTGTAGCAGGAAGCACTGAAGCTTTCTTT. The full variable domain, with the rest looked up from reference TRBV30 and TRBJ1-1, is SQTIHQWPATLVQPVGSPLSLECTVEGTSNPNLYWYRQAAGRGLQLLFYSVGIGQISSEVPQNLSASRPQDRQFILSSKKLLLSDSGFYLCAWSVAGSTEAFFGQGTRLTVV.

V gene TRBV4-3 combines with J gene TRBJ1-6; D unresolved. CDR1 and CDR2 (germline): LGHNA, YSLEER. The CDR3 consists of 16 residues. Trimming removed 0 bases at V and 16 bases at J, with 22 bases between. CDR3 nucleotides: TGCGCCAGCAGCCAAGATCTGACATCGGGGTCCAGGACTCTCCACTTT. It translates to CASSQDLTSGSRTLHF.

Here the CDR3 DNA reads TGTGCCAGCAGCTTAGGCGGCGGGATGAACACTGAAGCTTTCTTT. This sequence encodes CASSLGGGMNTEAFF. This chain uses TRBV7-2 with TRBJ1-1; the D is unclear. V lost 1 base and J lost 0, with 9 bases in between. Germline loops: CDR1 SGHTA, CDR2 FQGNSA. This CDR3 spans 15 amino acids.

This clone was found many times. The genes are TRBV14 and TRBJ2-5; D gene unclear. This CDR3 contains 12 residues. CDR1 is SGHDN and CDR2 is FVKESK in the germline V gene. Trimming pared 4 bases from V and 2 bases from J, leaving 5 bases between. The CDR3 is CASSPIQETQYF. The CDR3 region has the DNA TGTGCCAGCAGCCCTATACAAGAGACCCAGTACTTC.

V usage is TRBV4-1 and J usage is TRBJ2-1; TRBD2 is a possible D gene (6 bases). Trimming stripped 1 base from V and 0 bases from J, with 10 bases between. This CDR3 region has 16 residues. Germline V gives CDR1 MGHRA, CDR2 YSYEKL. This CDR3 is CASSQGGGNSYNEQFF. Written as DNA, the CDR3 is TGCGCCAGCAGCCAAGGAGGCGGGAACTCCTACAATGAGCAGTTCTTC.

J is TRBJ1-1 and V is TRBV7-2; D might be TRBD1 (6 bases). V lost 4 bases and J lost 3, with 12 bases in between. The CDR3 spans 14 residues. CDR1 SGHTA and CDR2 FQGNSA come from the germline V gene. As DNA, the CDR3 is TGTGCCAGCAGCTACGCCTCAGGGGACACTGAAGCTTTCTTT. As protein: CASSYASGDTEAFF.

This clone was detected a few times. The gene calls are TRBV5-5 and TRBJ1-4; D remains unclear. V was clipped by 1 base and J by 8 bases, with 12 bases between them. Looked up from germline, CDR1 is SGHKS and CDR2 is YYEKEE (reference sequence). This CDR3 comprises 14 residues. This chain's CDR3 is CASSLFLGEEKLFF. The CDR3 DNA follows: TGTGCCAGCAGCTTGTTTCTTGGGGAGGAAAAACTGTTTTTT.

The genes are TRBV9 and TRBJ2-3; 8 bases are shared with TRBD2. V shed 0 bases, J shed 0 bases, and the junction held 3 bases outside the gene matches. Germline V gene lookup returns CDR1 SGDLS and CDR2 YYNGEE. The CDR3 runs 16 residues. DNA of the CDR3: TGTGCCAGCAGCGTAGGAGCGGGGGCTAGCACAGATACGCAGTATTTT. It is translated as CASSVGAGASTDTQYF.

The V gene is TRBV7-6, the J gene TRBJ1-2, with 11 bases lining up with TRBD1. The J segment lost 5 bases and the V segment lost 5 bases, leaving 13 bases of the junction unmatched. The CDR3 extends over 17 amino acids. Germline loops: CDR1 SGHVS, CDR2 FNYEAQ. For the CDR3, the DNA is TGTGCCAGCAGCCCTAGCACCCCCGGGACAGGGGGGTATGGCTACACCTTC. It codes for CASSPSTPGTGGYGYTF.

The table lists this clone with a count of one. This sequence joins TRBV6-5 and TRBJ1-1; unclear D gene. Trimming took off 8 bases at V and 5 bases at J, with 9 bases between the two ends. Germline CDR1 reads MNHEY; CDR2 reads SVGAGI. The CDR3 consists of 11 residues. Here the CDR3 reads CASFRGTEAFF. In DNA, the CDR3 is TGTGCCAGCTTTCGGGGAACTGAAGCTTTCTTT.

J is TRBJ1-2 and V is TRBV4-3, with a weak D call TRBD1 (6 bases). This CDR3 has 15 residues. V was shortened by 3 bases and J by 4 bases, with 15 bases between the two germline ends. Germline loops: CDR1 LGHNA, CDR2 YSLEER. CDR3 sequence reads: CASSHRTGYSYGYTF. CDR3 coding DNA: TGCGCCAGCAGCCACCGCACAGGGTATAGCTATGGCTACACCTTC.

The V gene is TRBV4-3, the J gene TRBJ2-1; TRBD2 agrees at 9 bases. V lost 1 base to trimming and J lost 8 bases; unmatched junction nucleotides: 6. The CDR3 totals 15 residues. Germline V gene sequence: CDR1 LGHNA, CDR2 YSLEER. CDR3 DNA sequence: TGCGCCAGCAGCCAAGTTGGGGCTAGCGGGGATGAGCAGTTCTTC. This translates into CASSQVGASGDEQFF.

The rearrangement links TRBV7-2 to TRBJ2-6, with 7 bases lining up with TRBD1. With 1 base clipped from V and 0 bases from J, the junction kept 9 bases outside the gene matches. The length of the CDR3 is 19 residues. Germline lookup yields CDR1 SGHTA and CDR2 FQGNSA. The CDR3 DNA sequence: TGTGCCAGCAGCTTAGGTCTTGGGGGACAGAGCTCTGGGGCCAACGTCCTGACTTTC. This translates into CASSLGLGGQSSGANVLTF.

V is TRBV6-4 and J is TRBJ2-6; tentative D call: TRBD2 (5 bases). The CDR3 sequence is 15 residues long. V shed 5 bases and J shed 1 base, with 9 bases lying between them. Germline V gene sequence: CDR1 MRHNA, CDR2 SNTAGT. The CDR3 region is CASSKGSSGANVLTF. CDR3 in DNA: TGTGCCAGCAGTAAAGGGAGTTCTGGGGCCAACGTCCTGACTTTC.

Of note for this clone: At one end, the junction sequence differs from germline, possibly due to a read error. The V gene is TRBV7-9, the J gene TRBJ2-3; D call uncertain. Per the germline V gene, CDR1 is SEHNR and CDR2 is FQNEAQ (reference sequence). The CDR3 length is 16 residues. The CDR3 DNA sequence: TGTGCCCGCAGCTTAGCTAGACGGGTGGGCACAGATACGCAGTATTTT. This gives the protein CARSLARRVGTDTQYF.

The J gene is TRBJ1-1, the V gene TRBV29-1, with 7 bases lining up with TRBD1. The germline gives CDR1 SQVTM, CDR2 ANQGSEA. V gave up 5 bases and J gave up 0 bases; unmatched junction bases: 6. The CDR3 runs 14 residues. CDR3 sequence: CSVSVTGLNTEAFF. CDR3 nucleotides: TGCAGCGTTTCCGTGACAGGGTTGAACACTGAAGCTTTCTTT.

CDR3 amino acids: CASSVASGGHTSTDTQYF. CDR3 coding DNA: TGTGCCAGCAGCGTGGCTAGCGGGGGCCATACTTCCACAGATACGCAGTATTTT. The chain recombines TRBV9 with TRBJ2-3, with 10 bases lining up with TRBD2. Germline-derived CDR1 and CDR2 are SGDLS and YYNGEE. V shed 2 bases and J 2 bases; nucleotides not matched to a gene: 11. The CDR3 length is 18 residues. Based on the CDR3 plus reference TRBV9 and TRBJ2-3, the full variable domain is DSGVTQTPKHLITATGQRVTLRCSPRSGDLSVYWYQQSLDQGLQFLIQYYNGEERAKGNILERFSAQQFPDLHSELNLSSLELGDSALYFCASSVASGGHTSTDTQYFGPGTRLTVL.

The V call is TRBV10-3, the J call TRBJ2-7; weak D call: TRBD2 (6 bases). The germline V and J ends were trimmed by 4 bases and 0 bases, with 10 bases remaining between them. The CDR3 is 14 amino acids. CDR1 is ENHRY and CDR2 is SYGVKD in the germline V gene. CDR3 sequence (DNA): TGTGCCATCAGTGGGCTAGCGACCTCCTACGAGCAGTACTTC. It translates to CAISGLATSYEQYF.